Presented here are 9 T cell receptor beta chains from one specimen sequenced in a study of blood T cell repertoires in COVID-19. Method: immunoSEQ multiplex PCR; TCRdb's copy keeps in-frame clones and lacks some. The table has 70,000 to 75,000 clones, roughly 80% seen once. The material sequenced was peripheral blood. All receptors derive from a woman aged 80 or older with active or convalescent COVID-19.

This clone occurred once. V gene TRBV19 combines with J gene TRBJ2-7; D is undetermined. V lost 5 bases, J lost 3 bases, and 20 bases lay in between. Per the germline V gene, CDR1 is LNHDA and CDR2 is SQIVND (reference sequence). The CDR3 totals 16 residues. CDR3 sequence reads: CASSVTQVTRIYEQYF. The CDR3 DNA reads TGTGCCAGTAGTGTCACTCAGGTTACCCGAATCTACGAGCAGTACTTC.

J is TRBJ2-7 and V is TRBV29-1; the match to TRBD2 covers 9 bases. The germline V gene has CDR1 SQVTM and CDR2 ANQGSEA. V was pared by 0 bases and J by 1 base, with 7 bases of the junction left unmatched. The CDR3 is 16 amino acids. The CDR3 coding sequence is TGCAGCGTTGAAGATGCGACTAGCGGCCCTTCCTACGAGCAGTACTTC. As protein: CSVEDATSGPSYEQYF.

The chain couples TRBV5-6 to TRBJ2-6, with TRBD1 identical over 9 bases. The germline V gene encodes CDR1 SGHDT and CDR2 YYEEEE. Trimming at V came to 4 bases and at J to 0 bases, leaving 8 bases not matched to a gene. This CDR3 is 18 amino acids long. CDR3 loop: CASSEAGTGSSGANVLTF. The CDR3 DNA sequence: TGTGCCAGCAGCGAGGCCGGGACAGGGAGCTCTGGGGCCAACGTCCTGACTTTC.

This rearrangement joins TRBV28 to TRBJ1-5, with 9 bases aligning to TRBD1. Germline V CDR1 and CDR2: MDHEN, SYDVKM. This CDR3 region has 14 residues. The V segment lost 8 bases and the J segment 7 bases; nucleotides outside the gene matches: 9. The CDR3 sequence is CASGNRDRVQPQHF. In nucleotides, the CDR3 is TGTGCCAGCGGGAACCGGGACAGGGTCCAGCCCCAGCATTTT.

The genes are TRBV4-2 and TRBJ2-1, with 9 nucleotides matching TRBD2. The CDR3 runs to 17 residues. The trim removed 2 bases at V and 8 bases at J, leaving 13 bases unmatched. CDR1 LGHNA and CDR2 YNFKEQ come from the germline V gene. CDR3 amino acids: CASSQIVGGGAVDEQFF. In DNA form, the CDR3 reads TGTGCCAGCAGCCAAATCGTCGGCGGGGGGGCTGTCGATGAGCAGTTCTTC.

The chain carries TRBV7-9 and TRBJ1-1; D is ambiguous. Trimming removed 5 bases at V and 2 bases at J, with 15 bases between. The CDR3 loop spans 15 amino acids. CDR1 SEHNR and CDR2 FQNEAQ come from the germline V gene (reference sequence). The CDR3 sequence: CASSVSGSVNTEAFF. CDR3 coding DNA: TGTGCCAGCAGCGTCTCCGGGTCAGTAAACACTGAAGCTTTCTTT.

This clone was seen a handful of times. V and J are TRBV5-6 and TRBJ1-5; D perhaps matches TRBD1 (5 bases). The V end was cut by 3 bases, the J end by 3 bases, with 7 bases between. This CDR3 has 13 residues. Per the germline V gene, CDR1 is SGHDT and CDR2 is YYEEEE. The CDR3: CASSWGYNQPQHF. For the CDR3, the DNA is TGTGCCAGCAGCTGGGGCTACAATCAGCCCCAGCATTTT.

The J gene is TRBJ2-3, the V gene TRBV4-1; TRBD2 aligns across 12 bases. CDR3 length: 17 residues. The V and J ends lost 2 bases and 6 bases, in that order; junction bases with no gene match: 9. CDR1 and CDR2 (germline): MGHRA, YSYEKL. CDR3 protein: CASSQTSLAGGRDTQYF. The CDR3 bases are TGCGCCAGCAGCCAAACCTCCCTAGCGGGGGGGCGGGATACGCAGTATTTT.

This clone was found a few times. The chain combines TRBV30 with TRBJ1-3; D is unclear. Trimming removed 4 bases from V and 6 bases from J, with 16 bases in between. Germline CDR1 and CDR2: GTSNPN and SVGIG (reference sequence). The CDR3 contains 14 residues. The CDR3 loop is CAWTPGRRENTIYF. CDR3 DNA sequence: TGTGCCTGGACCCCCGGGAGACGGGAAAACACCATATATTTT. Full variable domain (rest looked up from reference TRBV30 and TRBJ1-3): SQTIHQWPATLVQPVGSPLSLECTVEGTSNPNLYWYRQAAGRGLQLLFYSVGIGQISSEVPQNLSASRPQDRQFILSSKKLLLSDSGFYLCAWTPGRRENTIYFGEGSWLTVV.